This paragraph reports one T cell receptor beta chain. The target antigen is unknown. The sample comes from a study of radiation and T cells in renal cell carcinoma. Looking at the study overall: Nephrectomy followed 15 Gy stereotactic body radiation by 4 weeks.

With V trimmed by 0 bases and J by 9 bases, 2 bases remained unmatched. The CDR3 covers 15 residues. CDR1 is SGHRS, CDR2 YFSETQ, per germline. Measured with immunoSEQ multiplex PCR; TCRdb has only the in-frame clones, and not every one. This table holds around 60,000 clones, around 77% found once. Time point specified: blood 2 weeks post-SBRT. Treatment of the sample: 15 Gy SBRT to primary tumor, nephrectomy 4 weeks later. Blood was sampled at baseline, 2 weeks and 4 weeks after SBRT. The patient's renal cell carcinoma had clear cell pathology. General observations from the study: In blood, top tumor clones expanded by 2 weeks, shrinking by 4.

This receptor was obtained from a man in his 60s with renal cell carcinoma. The input for sequencing was blood, taken from a patient whose treatment included radiotherapy and nephrectomy. This chain links TRBV5-1 with TRBJ2-2; the match to TRBD2 covers 13 bases. CDR3 DNA: TGCGCCAGCAGCTTGGAAGGGACTAGCGGGAGGGAGCTGTTTTTT. It translates to CASSLEGTSGRELFF.